Listed below are T cell receptor beta chains from one sample, sequenced in a study of HIV-infected patients and healthy controls. TCRdb re-derived calls from the 5' RACE reads in MiXCR, one entry per CDR3 protein. The table records fewer than 6,500 distinct CDR3 sequences, around 9.5% of them present only once. Sample: blood, taken during antiretroviral therapy. All receptors derive from an adult with HIV infection. CDR3s include the opening cysteine and the closing phenylalanine or tryptophan. Each record gives: clone size, J gene, D gene, V gene, CDR3 DNA, CDR3 protein. A D gene is named only where the DNA matches it firmly. Clone size is shown for a subset of rows, as once, few, many or a class of expanded clone.

>medium-sized|TRBJ2-3|NA|TRBV14
TGTGCCAGCAGCCAAGGGTCTGTGTTAGATACGCAGTATTTT
CASSQGSVLDTQYF
>few|TRBJ1-4|TRBD1|TRBV6-5
TGTGCCAGCAGTAGGGGCATGACAGGGAATAATGAAAAACTGTTTTTT
CASSRGMTGNNEKLFF
>many|TRBJ2-2|NA|TRBV19
TGTGCCAGTAGTATAGGAGCTGGTGGGACCGGGGAGCTGTTTTTT
CASSIGAGGTGELFF
>many|TRBJ1-1|NA|TRBV29-1
TGCAGCGTTTCCCGTCTGGGCACTGAAGCTTTCTTT
CSVSRLGTEAFF
>medium-sized|TRBJ2-3|TRBD2|TRBV5-5
TGTGCCAGCAGTCTGACTAGCGGCCACACAGATACGCAGTATTTT
CASSLTSGHTDTQYF
>many|TRBJ2-1|NA|TRBV19
TGTGCCAGTAGTATAGTTCAGGGGCGCAATGAGCAGTTCTTC
CASSIVQGRNEQFF
>medium-sized|TRBJ2-1|TRBD2|TRBV28
TGTGCCAGCAGTGGACCGGGACTAGCGGGACGGGGGCCGTTCTTC
CASSGPGLAGRGPFF
>many|TRBJ1-5|NA|TRBV5-5
TGTGCCAGCAGCTTGGACTGGGCCAGCTTTCAACCCCAGCATTTT
CASSLDWASFQPQHF
>many|TRBJ2-3|TRBD1|TRBV5-1
TGCGCCAGCAGCTTTCCCCTCCGGGACAGGGACCCAGATACGCAGTATTTT
CASSFPLRDRDPDTQYF
>few|TRBJ2-2|NA|TRBV19
TGTGCCAGTACGAGGACCACCGGGGAGCTGTTTTTT
CASTRTTGELFF
>many|TRBJ1-2|NA|TRBV19
TGTGCCAGTACCCCGGAGGGAGGAACCTATGGCTACACCTTC
CASTPEGGTYGYTF
>few|TRBJ2-7|TRBD2|TRBV7-9
TGTGCCAGCAGCACAGGGGTCGGGCTAGCGGGGTACGAGCAGTACTTC
CASSTGVGLAGYEQYF
>many|TRBJ2-3|TRBD2|TRBV27
TGTGCCAGCACCCCCGGACTAGCGGAGTCCACAGATACGCAGTATTTT
CASTPGLAESTDTQYF
>many|TRBJ1-1|NA|TRBV6-6
TGTGCCAGCAGTTACTCTAGGGCAGGGGCTGAAGCTTTCTTT
CASSYSRAGAEAFF
>NA|TRBJ1-1|NA|TRBV27
TGTGCCAGCAGTCCCCCCCGAGGCACTGAAGCTTTCTTT
CASSPPRGTEAFF
>many|TRBJ2-7|NA|TRBV25-1
TGTGCCAGCAGAGGACAACAATACGAGCAGTACTTC
CASRGQQYEQYF
>medium-sized|TRBJ2-7|TRBD2|TRBV20-1
TGCAGTGCTGGAGGACTAGCGGCGTCCTCCTACGAGCAGTACTTC
CSAGGLAASSYEQYF
>many|TRBJ1-5|NA|TRBV12-3/TRBV12-4
TGTGCCAGCAGTTCCACCCCCCTAGGGAGCAATCAGCCCCAGCATTTT
CASSSTPLGSNQPQHF
>medium-sized|TRBJ2-3|TRBD2|TRBV5-1
TGCGCCAGCAGCTTGGAACTAGCGGGTAGTAGTGGCACAGATACGCAGTATTTT
CASSLELAGSSGTDTQYF
>medium-sized|TRBJ1-4|NA|TRBV7-9
TGTGCCAGCAGCTTATACGGAGAGGCTAATGAAAAACTGTTTTTT
CASSLYGEANEKLFF
>many|TRBJ2-3|NA|TRBV20-1
TGCAGTGCAGACTTAGGCATTAGCACAGATACGCAGTATTTT
CSADLGISTDTQYF
>many|TRBJ1-6|NA|TRBV6-5
TGTGCCAGCAGTTCGGGGACTTCCCCTAATTCACCCCTCCACTTT
CASSSGTSPNSPLHF
>NA|TRBJ1-1|NA|TRBV27
TGTGCCAGCAGTCTAGGGGGTGAAGCTTTCTTT
CASSLGGEAFF
>many|TRBJ1-1|NA|TRBV28
TGTGCCAGCAGTGGATTTTGGTCTCTATGGGGAGCTTTCTTT
CASSGFWSLWGAFF
>many|TRBJ2-2|TRBD2|TRBV7-7
TGTGCTAGCAGCTTCACCGGGACTAGCTCCCCCGGGGAGCTGTTTTTT
CASSFTGTSSPGELFF
>many|TRBJ2-1|TRBD2|TRBV7-9
TGTGCCAGCAGTTTAGCGGGAGGCCGGGGGGATGAGCAGTTCTTC
CASSLAGGRGDEQFF
>medium-sized|TRBJ1-6|NA|TRBV7-2
TGTGCCAGCAGCTTAGCGGTGACAGATAATTCACCCCTCCACTTT
CASSLAVTDNSPLHF
>few|TRBJ2-5|NA|TRBV6-5
TGTGCCAGCAGCCCCCGTAGTGAGTACCAAGAGACCCAGTACTTC
CASSPRSEYQETQYF
>many|TRBJ1-1|NA|TRBV23-1
TGCGCCAGCAGTCGCTGTGGGGGTAGCACTGAAGCTTTCTTT
CASSRCGGSTEAFF
>many|TRBJ1-5|NA|TRBV28
TGTGCCAGCAGTTTACGGACTCGCTGGCAGCCCCAGCATTTT
CASSLRTRWQPQHF
>many|TRBJ1-1|TRBD1|TRBV9
TGTGCCAGCAGCGCAGGGGGAAACGACCGAGGTGAAGCTTTCTTT
CASSAGGNDRGEAFF
>NA|TRBJ2-6|NA|TRBV6-5
TGTGCCAGCAGTTACACCCTAGGATCGGGCCCTGGGGCCAACGTCCTGACTTTC
CASSYTLGSGPGANVLTF
>medium-sized|TRBJ2-3|NA|TRBV10-1
TGCGCCAGCAGGACGGGACAAGAAATACCCAAGGATACGCAGTATTTT
CASRTGQEIPKDTQYF
>few|TRBJ1-1|NA|TRBV4-2
TGTGCCAGCAGGGACAGAAACACTGAAGCTTTCTTT
CASRDRNTEAFF
>medium-sized|TRBJ2-1|TRBD2|TRBV11-3
TGTGCCAGCAGCTTAGTTCCGGGAGGGCCTGGTGAGCAGTTCTTC
CASSLVPGGPGEQFF
>many|TRBJ2-7|NA|TRBV6-1
TGTGCCAGCATCGACGTTGGGACCGAAAACCCCTACGAGCAGTACTTC
CASIDVGTENPYEQYF
>NA|TRBJ2-5|NA|TRBV19
TGTGCCAGTAGTGAAAGCCAAGAGACCCAGTACTTC
CASSESQETQYF
>many|TRBJ2-1|TRBD2|TRBV6-6
TGTGCCAGCAGAGCGAGCGGGAGGGCCGATGAGCAGTTCTTC
CASRASGRADEQFF
>many|TRBJ1-2|TRBD1|TRBV2
TGTGCCAGCAGTGAACCTAAGGGACAGGGGGCCTATGGCTACACCTTC
CASSEPKGQGAYGYTF
>NA|TRBJ2-2|NA|TRBV29-1
TGCAGCGTCCTCCTTAGCGGTAACACCGGGGAGCTGTTTTTT
CSVLLSGNTGELFF
>NA|TRBJ2-7|NA|TRBV3-1
TGTGCCAGCAGCCAAGATAGAGGAGGATCCTCCTACGAGCAGTACTTC
CASSQDRGGSSYEQYF
>medium-sized|TRBJ1-2|NA|TRBV6-4
TGTGCCAGCAAAATCCAGGGTATCTATGGCTACACCTTC
CASKIQGIYGYTF